The TCR beta chain described here comes from a study of blood T cell repertoires in COVID-19. Study-wide background: PBMCs, B-cell-depleted T cells, or T cells were the source of the cDNA or gDNA that made up the material.

Measured with immunoSEQ multiplex PCR; TCRdb has only the in-frame clones, and not every one. The sample yields 330,000 or so clones, approximately 90% seen once. The CDR3 loop spans 13 amino acids. V lost 3 bases to trimming and J lost 6 bases, with 9 bases between them. Germline V gene sequence: CDR1 KGHSH, CDR2 LQKENI. The chain recombines TRBV18 with TRBJ2-1; D gene uncertain. Sequencing used peripheral blood. This TCR derives from a man younger than 45 with COVID-19, enrolled during active disease. CDR3 coding DNA: TGTGCCAGCTCACCTTCCACAGTCAATGAGCAGTTCTTC. It specifies CASSPSTVNEQFF.